The present T cell receptor (beta chain) was sequenced within a study of T cell changes during pregnancy in multiple sclerosis. The assay was immunoSEQ multiplex PCR, and TCRdb's table has in-frame clones only and misses some. Seen here are about 42,000 clones, 88% observed once, and the top ten hold approximately 1%. This clone is categorized as medium-sized. The sequence came from a female donor with multiple sclerosis, enrolled in a pregnancy study. Material: CD4+ T cells from peripheral blood mononuclear cells, obtained in the second trimester of pregnancy.

DNA for the CDR3: TGTGCCAGCAGTTCCGTAGGACAGGGCCAAGAGACCCAGTACTTC. Translated, it gives CASSSVGQGQETQYF. This chain uses TRBV27 with TRBJ2-5; 8 bases fit TRBD1. Trimming took 4 bases from V and 1 from J; bases not matched to a gene: 5. The germline gives CDR1 MNHEY, CDR2 SMNVEV (reference sequence). The CDR3 runs to 15 residues.